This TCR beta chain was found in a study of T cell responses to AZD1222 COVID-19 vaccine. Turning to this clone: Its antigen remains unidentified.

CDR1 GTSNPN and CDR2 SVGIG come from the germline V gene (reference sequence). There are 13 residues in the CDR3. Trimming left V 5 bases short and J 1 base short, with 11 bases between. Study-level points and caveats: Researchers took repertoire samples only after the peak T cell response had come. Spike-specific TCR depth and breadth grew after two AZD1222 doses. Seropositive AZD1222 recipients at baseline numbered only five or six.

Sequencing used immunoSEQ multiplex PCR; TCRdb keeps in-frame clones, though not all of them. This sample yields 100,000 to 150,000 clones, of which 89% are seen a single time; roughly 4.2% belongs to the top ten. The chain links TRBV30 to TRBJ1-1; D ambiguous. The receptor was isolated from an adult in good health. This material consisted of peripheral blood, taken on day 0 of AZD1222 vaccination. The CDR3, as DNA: TGTGCCTGGCAAGACCGGGCGAACACTGAAGCTTTCTTT. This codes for CAWQDRANTEAFF.